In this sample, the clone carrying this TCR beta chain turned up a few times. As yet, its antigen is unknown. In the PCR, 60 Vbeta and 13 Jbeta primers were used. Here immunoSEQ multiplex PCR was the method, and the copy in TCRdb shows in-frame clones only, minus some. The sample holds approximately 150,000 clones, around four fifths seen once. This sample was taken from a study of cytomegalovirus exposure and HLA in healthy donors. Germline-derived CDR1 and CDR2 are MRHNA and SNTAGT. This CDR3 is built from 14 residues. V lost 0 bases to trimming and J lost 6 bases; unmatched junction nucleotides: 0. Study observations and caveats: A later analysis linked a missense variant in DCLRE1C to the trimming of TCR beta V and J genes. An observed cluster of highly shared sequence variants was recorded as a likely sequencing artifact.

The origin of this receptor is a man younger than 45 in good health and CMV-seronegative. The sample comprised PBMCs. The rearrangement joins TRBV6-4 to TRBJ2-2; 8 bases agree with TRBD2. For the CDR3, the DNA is TGTGCCAGCAGTGACTCCGGGGGGGCCGGGGAGCTGTTTTTT. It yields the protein CASSDSGGAGELFF.